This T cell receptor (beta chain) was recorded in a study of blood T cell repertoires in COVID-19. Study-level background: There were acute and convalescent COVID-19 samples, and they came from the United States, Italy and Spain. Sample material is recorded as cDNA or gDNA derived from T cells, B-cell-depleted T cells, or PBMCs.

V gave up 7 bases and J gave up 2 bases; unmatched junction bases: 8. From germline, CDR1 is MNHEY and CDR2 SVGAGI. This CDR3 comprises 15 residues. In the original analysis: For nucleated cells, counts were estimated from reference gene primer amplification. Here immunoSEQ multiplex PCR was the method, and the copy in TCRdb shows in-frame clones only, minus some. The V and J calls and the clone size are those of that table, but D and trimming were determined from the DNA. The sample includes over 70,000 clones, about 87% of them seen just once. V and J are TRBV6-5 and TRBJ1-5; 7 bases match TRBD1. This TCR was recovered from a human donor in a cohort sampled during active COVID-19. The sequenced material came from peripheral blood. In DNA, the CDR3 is TGTGCCAGCACCCCAGACAGGGACGGCAATCAGCCCCAGCATTTT. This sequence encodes CASTPDRDGNQPQHF.